These 2 T cell receptor beta chains were all obtained from the same sample, sequenced in a study of blood T cell repertoires in COVID-19. Sequencing was performed with immunoSEQ multiplex PCR; in TCRdb, only in-frame clones are kept and a portion is missing. The data show 80,000 or so clones, about four fifths seen once. Sample: peripheral blood. These receptors all stem from a man at least 80 years old with acute or convalescent COVID-19.

V is TRBV27 and J is TRBJ1-2, with D tentatively TRBD1 (6 bases). The CDR3 extends over 15 amino acids. V shed 4 bases and J shed 2 bases, with 14 bases lying between them. Germline CDR1 MNHEY, CDR2 SMNVEV (reference sequence). The CDR3 DNA is TGTGCCAGCAGTTCTTTCGGGACACTAAACTATGGCTACACCTTC. Protein: CASSSFGTLNYGYTF.

This chain links TRBV20-1 with TRBJ1-2; D perhaps matches TRBD1 (6 bases). This CDR3 is built from 10 residues. Germline loops: CDR1 DFQATT, CDR2 SNEGSKA (reference sequence). V lost 5 bases, J lost 7 bases, and 8 bases lay in between. The CDR3 is CSAQGFGYTF. Here the CDR3 DNA reads TGCAGTGCTCAGGGGTTTGGCTACACCTTC.